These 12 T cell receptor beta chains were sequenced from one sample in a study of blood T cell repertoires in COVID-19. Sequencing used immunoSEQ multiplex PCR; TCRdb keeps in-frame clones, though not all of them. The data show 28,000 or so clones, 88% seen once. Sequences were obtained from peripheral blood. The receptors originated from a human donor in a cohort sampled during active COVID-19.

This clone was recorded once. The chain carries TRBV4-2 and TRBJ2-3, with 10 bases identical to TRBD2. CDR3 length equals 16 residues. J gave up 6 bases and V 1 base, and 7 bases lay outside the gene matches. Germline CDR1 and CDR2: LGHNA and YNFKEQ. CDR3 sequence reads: CASSQAPGLATDTQYF. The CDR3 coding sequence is TGTGCCAGCAGCCAAGCACCGGGACTAGCGACGGATACGCAGTATTTT.

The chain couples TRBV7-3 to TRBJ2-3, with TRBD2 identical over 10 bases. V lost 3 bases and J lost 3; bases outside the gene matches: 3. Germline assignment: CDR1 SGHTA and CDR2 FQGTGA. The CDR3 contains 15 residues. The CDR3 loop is CASSLSGGATDTQYF. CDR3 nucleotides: TGTGCCAGCAGCTTGAGCGGGGGGGCGACAGATACGCAGTATTTT.

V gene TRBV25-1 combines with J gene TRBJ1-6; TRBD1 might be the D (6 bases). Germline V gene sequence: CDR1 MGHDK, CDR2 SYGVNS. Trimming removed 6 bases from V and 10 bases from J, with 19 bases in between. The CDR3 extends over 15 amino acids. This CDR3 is CASRGVGGAQSPLHF. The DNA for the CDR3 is TGTGCCAGCAGGGGGGTTGGGGGGGCCCAATCACCCCTCCACTTT.

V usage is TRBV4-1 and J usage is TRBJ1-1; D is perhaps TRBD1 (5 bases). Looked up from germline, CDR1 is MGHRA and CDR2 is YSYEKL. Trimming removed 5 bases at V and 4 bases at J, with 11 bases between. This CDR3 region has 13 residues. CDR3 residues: CASSAGWGTEAFF. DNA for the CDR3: TGCGCCAGCAGCGCAGGGTGGGGCACTGAAGCTTTCTTT.

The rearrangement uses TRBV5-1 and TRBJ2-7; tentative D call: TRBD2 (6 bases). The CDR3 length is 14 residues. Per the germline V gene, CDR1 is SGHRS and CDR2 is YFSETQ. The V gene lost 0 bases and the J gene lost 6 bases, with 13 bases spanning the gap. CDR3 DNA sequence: TGCGCCAGCAGCTTGGCCCCGCAGGGAGGCGAGCAGTACTTC. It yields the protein CASSLAPQGGEQYF.

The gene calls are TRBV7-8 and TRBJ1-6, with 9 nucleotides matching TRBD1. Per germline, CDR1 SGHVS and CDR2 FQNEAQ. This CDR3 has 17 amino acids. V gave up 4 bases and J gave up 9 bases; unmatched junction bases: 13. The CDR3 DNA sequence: TGTGCCAGCAGCTCCAACAGGAACAGGGGGCAGGGTTCACCCCTCCACTTT. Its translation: CASSSNRNRGQGSPLHF.

CDR3 sequence reads: CASSLGSREEWRNTEAFF. Here the CDR3 DNA reads TGTGCCAGCAGCTTAGGGTCTAGGGAGGAGTGGAGGAACACTGAAGCTTTCTTT. The gene calls are TRBV7-6 and TRBJ1-1; D gene unclear. V was clipped by 1 base and J by 1 base, with 19 bases between them. Germline V gene sequence: CDR1 SGHVS, CDR2 FNYEAQ. The CDR3 sequence is 18 residues long.

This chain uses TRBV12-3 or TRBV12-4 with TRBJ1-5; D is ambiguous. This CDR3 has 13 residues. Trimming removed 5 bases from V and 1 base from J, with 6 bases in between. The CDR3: CASSVSSNQPQHF. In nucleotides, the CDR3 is TGTGCCAGCAGTGTTTCGAGCAATCAGCCCCAGCATTTT.

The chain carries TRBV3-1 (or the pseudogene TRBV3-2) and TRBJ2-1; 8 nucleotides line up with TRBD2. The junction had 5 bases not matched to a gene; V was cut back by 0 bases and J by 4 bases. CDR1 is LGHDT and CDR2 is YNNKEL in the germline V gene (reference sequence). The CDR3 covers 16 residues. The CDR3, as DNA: TGTGCCAGCAGCCAAGATCCGGGGGGGCCGTACAATGAGCAGTTCTTC. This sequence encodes CASSQDPGGPYNEQFF.

The CDR3 region has the DNA TGTGCCAGCAGTCGAGAATATTCCTCCTACGAGCAGTACTTC. This encodes CASSREYSSYEQYF. The rearrangement joins TRBV6-2 or TRBV6-3 to TRBJ2-7; D not certain. The V end lost 5 bases, the J end lost 0 bases, and 11 bases lay between the germline ends. The germline V gene has CDR1 MNHEY and CDR2 SVGEGT. The CDR3 has 14 residues.

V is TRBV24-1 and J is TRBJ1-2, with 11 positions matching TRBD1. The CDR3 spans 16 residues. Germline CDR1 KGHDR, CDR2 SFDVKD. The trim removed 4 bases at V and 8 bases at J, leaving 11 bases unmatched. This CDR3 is CATSDQWTGGARGYTF. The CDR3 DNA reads TGTGCCACCAGTGACCAATGGACAGGGGGCGCGAGAGGCTACACCTTC.

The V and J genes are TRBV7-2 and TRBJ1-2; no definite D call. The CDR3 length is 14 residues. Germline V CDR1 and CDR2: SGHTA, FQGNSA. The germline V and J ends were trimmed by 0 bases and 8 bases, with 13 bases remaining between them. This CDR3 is CASSLAGQASGYTF. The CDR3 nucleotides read TGTGCCAGCAGCTTAGCGGGCCAGGCATCGGGCTACACCTTC.